The TCR beta chain described here comes from a study of shared clonotypes between healthy human individuals. Study-level findings and limits: The represented genetic and exposure-history diversity was limited by the small number of donors.

Comment on this clone: No antigen is known for it.

The authors loaded 200 ng DNA, 25,000 to 30,000 T cell genomes, into sorted-subset replicate PCRs. Clones were sequenced by immunoSEQ multiplex PCR, and TCRdb holds only the in-frame ones, with some missing. The sample includes over 850,000 clones, around 82% of them seen just once. Losses at the gene ends were 6 bases for V and 7 bases for J; bases not matched to a gene: 12. In germline, CDR1 is MNHEY, CDR2 SVGAGI. The CDR3 is 15 residues long. The donors were adults (healthy and HIV-negative) with no recent acute infections or vaccinations. CD45RA+ naive and CD45RA-negative memory subsets were separated from CD4+ cells.

The rearrangement links TRBV6-5 to TRBJ1-5, with 7 nucleotides matching TRBD1. The source is a man younger than 30 in good health. Some clones in this sample may be carry-over from other donors' samples. Sequenced input: memory CD4+ T cells from PBMCs. The subset here: CD45RA-negative fraction. CDR3 protein: CASSLTGEGGQPQHF. CDR3 sequence (DNA): TGTGCCAGCAGCCTTACAGGGGAGGGAGGCCAGCCCCAGCATTTT.